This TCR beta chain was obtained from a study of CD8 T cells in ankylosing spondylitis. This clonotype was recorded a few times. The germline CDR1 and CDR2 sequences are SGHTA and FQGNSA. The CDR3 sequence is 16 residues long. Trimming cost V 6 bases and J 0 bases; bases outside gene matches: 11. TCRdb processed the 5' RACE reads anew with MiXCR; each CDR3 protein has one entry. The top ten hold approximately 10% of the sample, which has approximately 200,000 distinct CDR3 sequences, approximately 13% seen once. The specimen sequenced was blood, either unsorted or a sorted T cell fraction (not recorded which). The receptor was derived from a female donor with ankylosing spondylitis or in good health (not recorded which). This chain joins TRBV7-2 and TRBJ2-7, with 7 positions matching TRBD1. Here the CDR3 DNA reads TGTGCCAGCAGGTCCCAAACAGGGGTTAGCTCCTACGAGCAGTACTTC. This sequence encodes CASRSQTGVSSYEQYF.